A single sample gave rise to the 30 T cell receptor beta chains below, sequenced in a study of glioma-infiltrating T cells. Amplification of TCR alpha and beta CDR3 regions from RNA used iRepertoire nested multiplex PCR. From the multiplex PCR reads, TCRdb called clonotypes with MiXCR, one entry per CDR3 protein. The sample shows under 150,000 distinct CDR3 sequences, around 23% of them seen only once. Material: glioma tissue, nonneoplastic brain tissue, or PBMCs (not recorded which). All receptors come from a human donor with low-grade glioma or glioblastoma, undergoing nonglioma brain surgery, or in good health (not recorded which).

This clonotype was recorded at least ten times. This chain joins TRBV6-1 and TRBJ2-1; D not resolved. The CDR3 has 14 residues. Germline CDR1 and CDR2: MNHNS and SASEGT. V lost 6 bases to trimming and J lost 5 bases, with 14 bases between them. CDR3 loop: CASRATIADNEQFF. The CDR3 bases are TGTGCCAGCAGGGCAACCATAGCCGACAATGAGCAGTTCTTC.

Ten or more counts support this clonotype. The J gene is TRBJ1-5, the V gene TRBV19; no clear D gene. The CDR3 is 15 amino acids. The V gene lost 6 bases and the J gene lost 3 bases, with 15 bases spanning the gap. The germline gives CDR1 LNHDA, CDR2 SQIVND (reference sequence). The CDR3 DNA sequence: TGTGCCAGTAGCCATGATGGCGGGTTCAATCAGCCCCAGCATTTT. This translates into CASSHDGGFNQPQHF. Full variable domain (rest looked up from reference TRBV19 and TRBJ1-5): DGGITQSPKYLFRKEGQNVTLSCEQNLNHDAMYWYRQDPGQGLRLIYYSQIVNDFQKGDIAEGYSVSREKKESFPLTVTSAQKNPTAFYLCASSHDGGFNQPQHFGDGTRLSIL.

The table lists this clonotype with a few counts. V is TRBV24-1 and J is TRBJ2-3, with 8 positions matching TRBD1. The CDR3 loop spans 15 amino acids. Per germline, CDR1 KGHDR and CDR2 SFDVKD. The J segment lost 4 bases and the V segment lost 0 bases, leaving 2 bases of the junction unmatched. CDR3 region: CATSDLGQGPDTQYF. CDR3 coding DNA: TGTGCCACCAGTGATTTGGGACAGGGCCCAGATACGCAGTATTTT.

Points on this clonotype: Just one base apart from a much larger clone, this may be a read error. V is TRBV20-1 and J is TRBJ2-3; 7 bases map to TRBD2. Germline CDR1 reads DFQATT; CDR2 reads SNEGSKA (reference sequence). The CDR3 spans 13 residues. Trimming removed 3 bases from V and 7 bases from J; junction bases left unmatched: 7. In DNA, the CDR3 is TGCAGTGCTAGCGAGACTAGCAGAAATACGCAGTATTTT. Its translation is CSASETSRNTQYF.

The sample holds a few counts of this clonotype. V is TRBV6-6 and J is TRBJ2-3, with D tentatively TRBD2 (6 bases). The germline V gene has CDR1 MNHNY and CDR2 SVGAGI (reference sequence). The CDR3 spans 14 residues. The V end lost 0 bases, the J end lost 5 bases, and 9 bases lay between the germline ends. CDR3 in amino acids: CASSYSLGGDTQYF. In DNA, the CDR3 is TGTGCCAGCAGTTACTCGTTGGGGGGAGATACGCAGTATTTT.

This sequence joins TRBV19 and TRBJ2-5; D not resolved. This CDR3 spans 15 amino acids. V lost 3 bases and J 3 bases, leaving 14 bases between the germline ends. CDR1 LNHDA and CDR2 SQIVND come from the germline V gene (reference sequence). The CDR3 loop is CASSITRAWEETQYF. DNA of the CDR3: TGTGCCAGTAGTATCACCCGAGCCTGGGAAGAGACCCAGTACTTC. Full variable domain (outside the CDR3, taken from reference TRBV19 and TRBJ2-5): DGGITQSPKYLFRKEGQNVTLSCEQNLNHDAMYWYRQDPGQGLRLIYYSQIVNDFQKGDIAEGYSVSREKKESFPLTVTSAQKNPTAFYLCASSITRAWEETQYFGPGTRLLVL.

The V and J genes are TRBV9 and TRBJ1-6; no definite D call. V was trimmed by 0 bases and J by 7 bases, leaving 11 bases between them. The CDR3 covers 15 residues. Per the germline V gene, CDR1 is SGDLS and CDR2 is YYNGEE. The CDR3 loop is CASSVVPDLNSPLHF. CDR3 in DNA: TGTGCCAGCAGCGTAGTCCCAGACTTAAATTCACCCCTCCACTTT.

This clonotype occurred a few times. The V gene is TRBV20-1, the J gene TRBJ1-2; 8 bases line up with TRBD1. After removal of 2 bases from V and 4 bases from J, the junction contained 3 bases not matched to a gene. The germline CDR1 and CDR2 sequences are DFQATT and SNEGSKA (reference sequence). CDR3 length: 13 residues. The CDR3 here is CSARQGASYGYTF. The CDR3 nucleotides are TGCAGTGCTAGACAGGGGGCTAGCTATGGCTACACCTTC.

This clonotype has just one count. One end of the junction varies from germline; a read error may be responsible. The chain recombines TRBV29-1 with TRBJ1-1, with a tentative D call TRBD1 (5 bases). This CDR3 has 13 residues. Germline V gives CDR1 SQVTM, CDR2 ANQGSEA. CDR3 bases: TGCAGCACCGCCTTGGGGGAGTACACTGAAGCTTCCTTT. It is translated as CSTALGEYTEASF. Full variable domain (missing parts from reference TRBV29-1 and TRBJ1-1): SAVISQKPSRDICQRGTSLTIQCQVDSQVTMMFWYRQQPGQSLTLIATANQGSEATYESGFVIDKFPISRPNLTFSTLTVSNMSPEDSSIYLCSTALGEYTEASFGQGTRLTVV.

About this clonotype: The germline gene is not matched at one end of the junction; a read error may be the cause. The chain combines TRBV20-1 with TRBJ1-2; perhaps TRBD1 as D (6 bases). Germline CDR1 and CDR2: DFQATT and SNEGSKA (reference sequence). CDR3 length: 12 residues. CDR3 protein: CSASQGLLGYPF. The CDR3 bases are TGCAGTGCTAGCCAGGGGCTCCTCGGCTACCCCTTC.

This clonotype appeared a few times. The chain joins TRBV7-3 to TRBJ1-1; D gene unclear. CDR1 SGHTA and CDR2 FQGTGA come from the germline V gene. Trimming cost V 4 bases and J 0 bases, with 6 bases left between them. This CDR3 has 13 residues. The CDR3 loop is CASSWTVNTEAFF. The CDR3 DNA reads as TGTGCCAGCAGCTGGACGGTGAACACTGAAGCTTTCTTT. Using reference TRBV7-3 and TRBJ1-1 for the parts outside the CDR3, the full variable domain is GAGVSQTPSNKVTEKGKYVELRCDPISGHTALYWYRQSLGQGPEFLIYFQGTGAADDSGLPNDRFFAVRPEGSVSTLKIQRTERGDSAVYLCASSWTVNTEAFFGQGTRLTVV.

The genes are TRBV2 and TRBJ1-5; TRBD1 is a possible D gene (6 bases). Trimming took off 8 bases at V and 0 bases at J, with 14 bases between the two ends. Per the germline V gene, CDR1 is SNHLY and CDR2 is FYNNEI. This CDR3 contains 15 residues. The CDR3 region has the DNA TGTGCCAGCCTAAACAGGGCTGATAGCAATCAGCCCCAGCATTTT. Protein sequence: CASLNRADSNQPQHF. The entire variable domain, with the rest obtained from reference TRBV2 and TRBJ1-5, is as follows: EPEVTQTPSHQVTQMGQEVILRCVPISNHLYFYWYRQILGQKVEFLVSFYNNEISEKSEIFDDQFSVERPDGSNFTLKIRSTKLEDSAMYFCASLNRADSNQPQHFGDGTRLSIL.

The chain has TRBV24-1 and TRBJ2-7, with D unresolved. Germline V lookup: CDR1 KGHDR, CDR2 SFDVKD. The CDR3 contains 13 residues. CDR3 nucleotides: TGTGCCACCAGTGGCCCGTGGTCCTGCGAGCAGTACGTC. It encodes CATSGPWSCEQYV.

This sequence joins TRBV20-1 and TRBJ2-5; 11 bases map to TRBD1. The CDR3 contains 15 residues. CDR1 DFQATT and CDR2 SNEGSKA come from the germline V gene (reference sequence). The trim removed 6 bases at V and 4 bases at J, leaving 10 bases unmatched. The CDR3 sequence: CSAGPGQGVPETQYF. As DNA, the CDR3 is TGCAGTGCGGGACCGGGACAGGGGGTCCCAGAGACCCAGTACTTC.

The V and J genes are TRBV20-1 and TRBJ1-2, with D uncertain. The V end was cut by 1 base, the J end by 4 bases, with 7 bases between. This CDR3 is built from 12 residues. In germline, CDR1 is DFQATT, CDR2 SNEGSKA (reference sequence). DNA of the CDR3: TGCAGTGCTAGAGGCCCTTCCTATGGCTACACCTTC. Translation gives CSARGPSYGYTF.

This sequence joins TRBV29-1 and TRBJ2-1; D is unclear. The CDR3 has 13 amino acids. V was trimmed by 4 bases and J by 0 bases, leaving 7 bases between them. Germline V gene sequence: CDR1 SQVTM, CDR2 ANQGSEA. The CDR3 sequence: CSVGFSSYNEQFF. CDR3 in DNA: TGCAGCGTTGGGTTTAGCTCCTACAATGAGCAGTTCTTC.

This clonotype was seen more than once but under ten times. The rearrangement uses TRBV25-1 and TRBJ1-2; the D gene is possibly TRBD1 (6 bases). V was pared by 4 bases and J by 8 bases, with 23 bases between. CDR1 MGHDK and CDR2 SYGVNS come from the germline V gene. CDR3 length: 16 residues. CDR3 bases: TGTGCCAGCAGTGGCCTCGTTCCACAGGGCCAAGGGGGCTACACCTTC. The encoded protein is CASSGLVPQGQGGYTF.

This clonotype was detected ten times or more. The J gene is TRBJ2-5, the V gene TRBV6-1; D unresolved. Germline V gene sequence: CDR1 MNHNS, CDR2 SASEGT. The V end lost 6 bases, the J end lost 2 bases, and 10 bases lay between the germline ends. CDR3 length: 13 residues. CDR3 nucleotides: TGTGCCAGCAGCTCCACATCGCAAGAGACCCAGTACTTC. As protein: CASSSTSQETQYF.

The V and J genes are TRBV4-2 and TRBJ2-7; D is undetermined. The CDR3 consists of 13 residues. Germline loops: CDR1 LGHNA, CDR2 YNFKEQ. Trimming stripped 0 bases from V and 8 bases from J, with 11 bases between. CDR3: CASSQDVASKQYV. The DNA of the CDR3 is TGTGCCAGCAGCCAAGATGTGGCTTCCAAGCAGTACGTC.

This clonotype was recorded many times. This sequence joins TRBV20-1 and TRBJ1-1, with no clear D. Germline-derived CDR1 and CDR2 are DFQATT and SNEGSKA (reference sequence). Trimming took 6 bases from V and 4 from J, leaving 12 bases between them. CDR3 length equals 12 residues. The CDR3 sequence is CSADRQTTEAFF. The CDR3, as DNA: TGCAGTGCAGACCGCCAGACCACTGAAGCTTTCTTT.

J is TRBJ2-1 and V is TRBV24-1; TRBD2 agrees at 9 bases. V lost 4 bases, J lost 3 bases, and 6 bases stayed unmatched. The CDR3 loop spans 16 amino acids. CDR1 is KGHDR and CDR2 is SFDVKD in the germline V gene. The CDR3 protein is CATSDQSGGIYNEQFF. CDR3 DNA sequence: TGTGCCACCAGTGACCAAAGCGGGGGGATCTACAATGAGCAGTTCTTC.

This clonotype was detected ten times or more. CDR3 coding DNA: TGCAGTGCTAGAGATCGAGAGCTCCTGGGGGAGACCCAGTACTTC. It is translated as CSARDRELLGETQYF. The chain combines TRBV20-1 with TRBJ2-5; D is unresolved. With 0 bases removed from V and 5 bases from J, the gap between germline ends came to 16 bases. The CDR3 covers 15 residues. From germline, CDR1 is DFQATT and CDR2 SNEGSKA (reference sequence).

In DNA form, the CDR3 reads TGTGCCAGTAGCACGGGACAGGGTATCTACAATGAGCAGTTCTTC. As protein: CASSTGQGIYNEQFF. The chain is built from TRBV19 and TRBJ2-1, with TRBD1 identical over 9 bases. J lost 3 bases, V lost 6 bases, and 6 bases had no gene match. Germline V gene data show CDR1 as LNHDA and CDR2 as SQIVND (reference sequence). CDR3 size: 15 residues.

At least ten counts were recorded for this clonotype. CDR3 bases: TGTGCCAGCAGCTTTGTCAGGGGGGGGACCGGGGAGCTGTTTTTT. This sequence encodes CASSFVRGGTGELFF. The chain is built from TRBV7-2 and TRBJ2-2; either TRBD1 or TRBD2 may fit D (7 bases each). This CDR3 region has 15 residues. The V gene lost 3 bases and the J gene lost 5 bases, with 13 bases spanning the gap. Germline V CDR1 and CDR2: SGHTA, FQGNSA.

The CDR3 DNA is TGTGCCAGCTCACCTAGGGCGGAAAAACTGTTTTTT. Translating gives CASSPRAEKLFF. The V and J genes are TRBV18 and TRBJ1-4, with unresolved D. V gave up 3 bases and J gave up 8 bases, with 7 bases separating them. This CDR3 is 12 amino acids long. Germline V gene data show CDR1 as KGHSH and CDR2 as LQKENI.

For this clonotype: A much larger clone differs from this one at a single base, so this may be a read error. Lacking the conserved final phenylalanine or tryptophan, this CDR3 likely reflects a read error. V gene TRBV6-1 combines with J gene TRBJ2-5; D not resolved. Germline values: CDR1 MNHNS, CDR2 SASEGT. V was cut by 3 bases and J by 7 bases, with 9 bases left in between. This CDR3 has 12 residues. This CDR3 reads CASSDWLSTQYL. CDR3 nucleotides: TGTGCCAGCAGTGATTGGTTGTCGACCCAGTACCTC.

A few counts support this clonotype. The chain uses TRBV6-1 and TRBJ2-6, with a possible D match to TRBD1 (5 bases). This CDR3 region has 18 residues. The V end was cut by 6 bases, the J end by 4 bases, with 22 bases between. Germline V gene data show CDR1 as MNHNS and CDR2 as SASEGT. CDR3 DNA: TGTGCCAGCAGACGCGGTGCAGGGCGCCGTCGGGGGGCCAACGTCCTGACTTTC. As protein: CASRRGAGRRRGANVLTF.

This chain links TRBV3-1 with TRBJ2-3; D ambiguous. CDR1 and CDR2 (germline): LGHDT, YNNKEL (reference sequence). The V end was cut by 2 bases, the J end by 1 base, with 13 bases between. CDR3 size: 16 residues. CDR3 region: CASSQNPLGRTDTQYF. As DNA, the CDR3 is TGTGCCAGCAGCCAAAACCCCTTAGGGCGCACAGATACGCAGTATTTT.

The CDR3 nucleotides read TGCGCCAGCAGCTTCAGGGGCCCTTATAATTCACCCCTCCACTTT. Its protein is CASSFRGPYNSPLHF. This rearrangement joins TRBV5-1 to TRBJ1-6; possibly TRBD1 for D (6 bases). Trimming removed 2 bases at V and 4 bases at J, with 10 bases between. The CDR3 covers 15 residues. In germline, CDR1 is SGHRS, CDR2 YFSETQ.

In its sample, this clonotype was seen many times. The CDR3 DNA reads as TGTGCCAGCAGTTTGTTTGGTCCCACGGCTTCTACTAACACCGGGGAGCTGTTTTTT. The encoded protein is CASSLFGPTASTNTGELFF. This sequence joins TRBV27 and TRBJ2-2; D unresolved. Germline V gene lookup returns CDR1 MNHEY and CDR2 SMNVEV (reference sequence). Trimming pared 3 bases from V and 2 bases from J, leaving 22 bases between. This CDR3 is built from 19 residues.